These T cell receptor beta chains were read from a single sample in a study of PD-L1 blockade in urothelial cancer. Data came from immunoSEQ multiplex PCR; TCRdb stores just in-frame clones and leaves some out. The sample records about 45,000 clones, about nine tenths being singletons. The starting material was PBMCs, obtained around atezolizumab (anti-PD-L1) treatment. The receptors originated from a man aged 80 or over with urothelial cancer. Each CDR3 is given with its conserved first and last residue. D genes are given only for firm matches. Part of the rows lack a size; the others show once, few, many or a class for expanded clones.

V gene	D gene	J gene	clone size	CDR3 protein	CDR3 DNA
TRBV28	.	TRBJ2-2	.	CATSLGTGELFF	TGTGCCACTAGCCTGGGCACCGGGGAGCTGTTTTTT
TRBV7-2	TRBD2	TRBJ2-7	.	CASRERDYSYEQYF	TGTGCCAGCAGGGAACGGGACTACTCCTACGAGCAGTACTTC
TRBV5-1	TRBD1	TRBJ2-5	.	CASSLADRTGTGETQYF	TGCGCCAGCAGCTTGGCCGACAGGACAGGGACGGGGGAGACCCAGTACTTC
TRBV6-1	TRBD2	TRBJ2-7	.	CASTSFGTSGEQYF	TGTGCCAGCACTTCATTCGGGACTAGCGGCGAGCAGTACTTC
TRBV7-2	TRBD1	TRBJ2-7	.	CASTRTGEHEQYF	TGTGCCAGCACCCGGACAGGGGAGCACGAGCAGTACTTC
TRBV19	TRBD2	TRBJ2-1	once	CASSLRDYAYNEQFF	TGTGCCAGTAGCCTCCGGGACTACGCCTACAATGAGCAGTTCTTC
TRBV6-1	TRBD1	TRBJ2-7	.	CASTPDRFSYEQYF	TGTGCCAGCACCCCGGACAGGTTTTCCTACGAGCAGTACTTC
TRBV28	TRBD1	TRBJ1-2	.	CASSSGGGTDNYGYTF	TGTGCCAGCAGCTCAGGTGGCGGGACAGATAACTATGGCTACACCTTC
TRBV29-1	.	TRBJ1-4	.	CSVGGSDEKLFF	TGCAGCGTTGGAGGGTCCGATGAAAAACTGTTTTTT
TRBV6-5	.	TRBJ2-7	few	CASRQIRDNSYEQYF	TGTGCCAGCAGGCAGATCCGGGACAACTCCTACGAGCAGTACTTC
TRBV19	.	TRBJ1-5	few	CASSIPSDQPQHF	TGTGCCAGTAGTATACCCTCGGATCAGCCCCAGCATTTT
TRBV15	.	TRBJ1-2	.	CATSRATSGVYGYTF	TGTGCCACCAGCAGAGCGACTTCCGGGGTCTATGGCTACACCTTC
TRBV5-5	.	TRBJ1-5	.	CASSLEGGMRGNQPQHF	TGTGCCAGCAGCTTGGAGGGGGGGATGAGGGGTAATCAGCCCCAGCATTTT
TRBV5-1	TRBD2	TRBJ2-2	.	CASSSEAGGLGELFF	TGCGCCAGCAGCTCGGAAGCGGGAGGGCTTGGGGAGCTGTTTTTT
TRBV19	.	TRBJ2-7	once	CASSIVVGALYEQYF	TGTGCCAGTAGTATAGTGGTGGGGGCACTCTACGAGCAGTACTTC
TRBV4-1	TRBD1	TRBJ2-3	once	CASSQAGWQGVGNTQYF	TGCGCCAGCAGCCAGGCTGGATGGCAGGGGGTTGGCAATACGCAGTATTTT
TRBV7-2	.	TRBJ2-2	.	CASSSRGGGELFF	TGTGCCAGCAGCTCAAGGGGTGGCGGGGAGCTGTTTTTT
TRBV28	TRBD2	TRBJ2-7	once	CASSSPRLAGTYEQYF	TGTGCCAGCAGTTCCCCCCGGCTAGCGGGAACCTACGAGCAGTACTTC
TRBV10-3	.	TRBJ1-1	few	CAISDSRDTEAFF	TGTGCCATCAGTGATTCCAGGGACACTGAAGCTTTCTTT
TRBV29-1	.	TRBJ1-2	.	CSVESRGRDLGGYTF	TGCAGCGTTGAATCGCGAGGGAGGGATCTAGGAGGCTACACCTTC
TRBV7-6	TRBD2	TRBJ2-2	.	CASSATSQGGTGELFF	TGTGCCAGCAGCGCGACTAGCCAGGGCGGCACCGGGGAGCTGTTTTTT
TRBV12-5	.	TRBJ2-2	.	CASGPGQFTGELFF	TGTGCTAGTGGTCCTGGACAGTTCACCGGGGAGCTGTTTTTT
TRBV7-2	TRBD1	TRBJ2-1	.	CASSLDPNRGYNEQFF	TGTGCCAGCAGCTTAGATCCGAACAGGGGCTACAATGAGCAGTTCTTC
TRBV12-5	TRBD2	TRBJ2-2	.	CASGPRLAGGVGELFF	TGTGCTAGTGGTCCCAGACTAGCGGGAGGTGTCGGGGAGCTGTTTTTT
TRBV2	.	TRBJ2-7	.	CASRDGTPASYEQYF	TGTGCCAGCAGGGACGGGACTCCTGCGTCCTACGAGCAGTACTTC
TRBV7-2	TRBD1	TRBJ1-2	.	CASSLVGDRDYGYTF	TGTGCCAGCAGTCTAGTGGGGGACAGGGACTATGGCTACACCTTC
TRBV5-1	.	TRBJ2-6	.	CASSLGGSGANVLTF	TGCGCCAGCAGCTTGGGAGGCAGTGGGGCCAACGTCCTGACTTTC
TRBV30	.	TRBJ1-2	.	CAWSTRVYGYTF	TGTGCCTGGAGTACCAGGGTCTATGGCTACACCTTC
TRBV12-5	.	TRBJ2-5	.	CASGQGETQYF	TGTGCTAGTGGTCAGGGGGAGACCCAGTACTTC